This TCR beta chain was identified in a study of cytomegalovirus exposure and HLA in healthy donors. V lost 8 bases and J lost 2, with 12 bases in between. CDR1 SNHLY and CDR2 FYNNEI come from the germline V gene. The CDR3 spans 13 residues. Healthy donors of bone marrow made up the group. It was with 60 Vbeta and 13 Jbeta primers that the PCR ran. Sequenced by immunoSEQ multiplex PCR; TCRdb stores in-frame clones only, minus some. The sample holds a few hundred thousand clones, about 80% seen once. The TCR sequence derives from a girl aged 2 to 10 in good health and CMV-seronegative. This chain links TRBV2 with TRBJ1-2; D gene uncertain. The specimen sequenced was PBMCs. CDR3 nucleotide sequence: TGTGCCAGCCCCCTGCGGCAGAACTATGGCTACACCTTC. This sequence encodes CASPLRQNYGYTF.